This TCR beta chain originates from a study of blood T cell repertoires in COVID-19. Across the study: From the United States, Italy and Spain came samples of acute and convalescent COVID-19. PBMCs, B-cell-depleted T cells, or T cells provided the cDNA or gDNA that made up the material.

Authors' processing steps: Estimated nucleated cell counts came from reference gene primer amplification. Here immunoSEQ multiplex PCR was the method, and the copy in TCRdb shows in-frame clones only, minus some. That table furnishes V, J and clone size, whereas the DNA furnished D and trimming. Among 180,000 or so clones listed, 78% were seen once. The V gene's germline CDR1 is SGHRS and CDR2 YFSETQ. The CDR3 loop spans 17 amino acids. Deletions cut 4 bases from V and 0 bases from J, with 14 bases between. The rearrangement uses TRBV5-1 and TRBJ1-6; no reliable D call. Material for sequencing was peripheral blood. The clonotype originates from a woman aged 80 or older with active or convalescent COVID-19. CDR3 in DNA: TGCGCCAGCAGCACAAGATCACAGAGCTCCTATAATTCACCCCTCCACTTT. Protein product: CASSTRSQSSYNSPLHF.